The 13 T cell receptor beta chains reported below all come from one sample, sequenced in a study of shared clonotypes between healthy human individuals. Data came from immunoSEQ multiplex PCR; TCRdb stores just in-frame clones and leaves some out. The data show about 1.5 million clones, approximately 97% seen once. The source material was naive CD4+ T cells sorted from blood. Subset noted: CD45RA+ positively selected. All receptors come from a man aged 30-40 years in good health.

The rearrangement uses TRBV7-3 and TRBJ2-7; the match to TRBD2 covers 10 bases. Germline CDR1 and CDR2: SGHTA and FQGTGA. J gave up 5 bases and V 5 bases, and 9 bases lay outside the gene matches. This CDR3 has 15 residues. CDR3 in amino acids: CASSRLGLAGDEQYF. The CDR3 nucleotides are TGTGCCAGCAGCCGGTTGGGGCTAGCGGGAGACGAGCAGTACTTC.

This rearrangement joins TRBV11-2 to TRBJ2-5; D call uncertain. V dropped 2 bases and J dropped 4 bases, with 11 bases sitting between them. Germline CDR1 reads SGHAT; CDR2 reads FQNNGV. CDR3 size: 14 residues. Here the CDR3 DNA reads TGTGCCAGCAGCTTATTAGGCCTATCAGAGACCCAGTACTTC. As protein: CASSLLGLSETQYF.

The gene calls are TRBV2 and TRBJ2-2, with unresolved D. This CDR3 spans 14 amino acids. The germline gives CDR1 SNHLY, CDR2 FYNNEI. V lost 5 bases and J 1 base, leaving 8 bases between the germline ends. In DNA form, the CDR3 reads TGTGCCAGCAGTCTCACGCAGAACACCGGGGAGCTGTTTTTT. It codes for CASSLTQNTGELFF.

This sequence joins TRBV2 and TRBJ1-2, with 12 bases lining up with TRBD1. CDR1 and CDR2 (germline): SNHLY, FYNNEI. The trim removed 6 bases at V and 10 bases at J, leaving 6 bases unmatched. The CDR3 sequence is 13 residues long. The CDR3 sequence is CASRGGQGAHYTF. As DNA, the CDR3 is TGTGCCAGCAGGGGGGGACAGGGGGCCCACTACACCTTC.

The chain couples TRBV19 to TRBJ1-3; D gene unclear. V lost 3 bases to trimming and J lost 4 bases, with 10 bases between them. Germline values: CDR1 LNHDA, CDR2 SQIVND (reference sequence). CDR3 length: 14 residues. The CDR3 spells CASSIRPGGNTIYF. The CDR3 DNA reads as TGTGCCAGTAGTATCAGGCCTGGAGGAAACACCATATATTTT.

This chain joins TRBV6-1 and TRBJ2-2; 8 bases align to TRBD1. Unmatched junction bases numbered 3, after V lost 0 bases and J lost 6 bases. CDR1 and CDR2 from the germline V gene are MNHNS and SASEGT. The CDR3 is 15 residues long. CDR3 region: CASSEAQGAAGELFF. CDR3 sequence (DNA): TGTGCCAGCAGTGAAGCGCAGGGGGCGGCCGGGGAGCTGTTTTTT.

Of note for this clone: This specimen includes other DNA sequences encoding the same CDR3. The chain recombines TRBV6-1 with TRBJ2-1; no clear D. Germline V gene sequence: CDR1 MNHNS, CDR2 SASEGT. The CDR3 length is 13 residues. Trimming removed 3 bases at V and 3 bases at J, with 6 bases between. The CDR3 protein is CASSEVGYNEQFF. CDR3 coding DNA: TGTGCCAGCAGTGAGGTAGGCTACAATGAGCAGTTCTTC.

In this sample, this clone turned up once. J is TRBJ1-1 and V is TRBV29-1; no reliable D call. Germline V CDR1 and CDR2: SQVTM, ANQGSEA. V shed 7 bases and J shed 5 bases, with 17 bases lying between them. This CDR3 contains 13 residues. The CDR3 nucleotides are TGCAGCGCCTCCCATGTAGTAAGGACTGAAGCTTTCTTT. It encodes CSASHVVRTEAFF. The variable domain in full, completed from reference TRBV29-1 and TRBJ1-1, reads SAVISQKPSRDICQRGTSLTIQCQVDSQVTMMFWYRQQPGQSLTLIATANQGSEATYESGFVIDKFPISRPNLTFSTLTVSNMSPEDSSIYLCSASHVVRTEAFFGQGTRLTVV.

Remarks on this clone: Distinct nucleotide sequences in the sample also encode this CDR3. The gene calls are TRBV4-1 and TRBJ2-1; 12 bases fit TRBD2. The V gene end was trimmed by 1 base and the J gene end by 7 bases; junction bases not matched to a gene: 2. CDR3 length: 15 amino acids. Germline V lookup: CDR1 MGHRA, CDR2 YSYEKL. CDR3 sequence: CASSQGLAGVNEQFF. DNA for the CDR3: TGCGCCAGCAGCCAAGGACTAGCGGGAGTAAATGAGCAGTTCTTC.

Worth noting for this clone: This same CDR3 is encoded by further DNA sequences in the sample. V usage is TRBV28 and J usage is TRBJ1-1, with D possibly being TRBD1 (5 bases). Trimming cost V 3 bases and J 5 bases, with 10 bases left between them. The CDR3 length is 13 residues. CDR1 is MDHEN, CDR2 SYDVKM, per germline. CDR3 sequence: CASSFRGRTEAFF. The DNA for the CDR3 is TGTGCCAGCAGTTTTCGGGGGAGGACTGAAGCTTTCTTT. The variable domain in full, completed from reference TRBV28 and TRBJ1-1, reads DVKVTQSSRYLVKRTGEKVFLECVQDMDHENMFWYRQDPGLGLRLIYFSYDVKMKEKGDIPEGYSVSREKKERFSLILESASTNQTSMYLCASSFRGRTEAFFGQGTRLTVV.

This rearrangement joins TRBV9 to TRBJ2-3; 10 bases map to TRBD2. CDR1 and CDR2 from the germline V gene are SGDLS and YYNGEE. V shed 0 bases and J 1 base; nucleotides not matched to a gene: 11. CDR3 length: 19 amino acids. As DNA, the CDR3 is TGTGCCAGCAGCGTAGCCCCTTCGACTAGCGGGTCCCGCACAGATACGCAGTATTTT. Translating it yields CASSVAPSTSGSRTDTQYF.

The chain uses TRBV29-1 and TRBJ1-2; D unclear. The V end was cut by 4 bases, the J end by 4 bases, with 10 bases between. This CDR3 is built from 12 residues. Germline V gene lookup returns CDR1 SQVTM and CDR2 ANQGSEA. The CDR3 loop is CSVGGGVYGYTF. CDR3 nucleotides: TGCAGCGTTGGAGGTGGGGTCTATGGCTACACCTTC.

This sequence joins TRBV27 and TRBJ1-2; D is possibly TRBD1 (6 bases). Trimming cost V 5 bases and J 1 base, with 14 bases left between them. From germline, CDR1 is MNHEY and CDR2 SMNVEV (reference sequence). This CDR3 has 15 amino acids. In DNA, the CDR3 is TGTGCCAGCAGTCCCTGGACAGACTATAACTATGGCTACACCTTC. Its translation is CASSPWTDYNYGYTF.